This T cell receptor beta chain is from a study of T cells in Graves' hyperthyroidism and ophthalmopathy. TCR beta CDR3 regions were amplified from RNA transcripts. The TCR CDR3 first-round RT-PCR relied on the HTBI primer set. One entry per CDR3 protein results from TCRdb running MiXCR on the multiplex PCR reads. Of hundreds of thousands of distinct CDR3 sequences listed, more than 20% were seen once; the top ten hold 70% to 75%. This clonotype appeared a few times. Germline values: CDR1 MNHNS, CDR2 SASEGT. This CDR3 contains 15 residues. Trimming took off 1 base at V and 0 bases at J, with 7 bases between the two ends.

This receptor was taken from a man in his forties or fifties with Graves' hyperthyroidism. The material sequenced was blood. The chain employs TRBV6-1 and TRBJ2-1; no clear D. The CDR3 DNA reads TGTGCCAGCAGTGAAGGCGCCACCTCCTACAATGAGCAGTTCTTC. Encoded protein: CASSEGATSYNEQFF.